This T cell receptor (beta chain) was obtained from a study of T cell repertoires in cytomegalovirus infection. Turning to the study itself: Shared public TCR beta signatures pointed to both CMV infection and a matching HLA type. Overall study results and limits: Carriage of CMV together with the relevant HLA was identifiable through cumulative public TCR beta family frequency. In two of eight donors, the top clonotype was HLA-C-restricted CMV-specific.

This CDR3 is built from 13 residues. The V and J ends lost 3 bases and 10 bases, in that order; junction bases with no gene match: 3. This clonotype has just a few counts. The antigen remains undetermined. TCRdb itself ran the reads through MiXCR, one entry per CDR3 protein. This table holds more than 400,000 distinct CDR3 sequences, less than 30% found once. The sequenced sample consisted of PBMCs. The clonotype was recovered from a human donor in good health (CMV status not recorded). Some clones in this sample may be carry-over from other donors' samples. The V and J genes are TRBV12-3 or TRBV12-4 and TRBJ2-1; TRBD1 matches at 10 bases. CDR3 DNA sequence: TGTGCCAGCAGTTTGGGGACAGGGGACGAGCAGTTCTTC. It translates to CASSLGTGDEQFF.